This is a list of T cell receptor beta chains from one sample in a study of response to subunit inactivated influenza vaccine. One entry per CDR3 protein, called by TCRdb with MiXCR from the RT-PCR reads. The data show 650,000 or so distinct CDR3 sequences, approximately 15% seen once. Sequenced material: PBMCs from blood, taken 14 to 15 days before vaccination. The receptors stem from a man in his forties or fifties who received an inactivated influenza vaccine. Both conserved end residues are part of each CDR3. D genes are given only for firm matches. Rows give clone size only sometimes, using once, few, many, or a class for an expanded clone.

V	length	size	D	J	CDR3	DNA
TRBV4-3	13	few	-	TRBJ2-1	CASSNHGGNEQFF	TGCGCCAGCAGCAACCACGGCGGGAATGAGCAGTTCTTC
TRBV6-2/TRBV6-3	14	many	TRBD1	TRBJ2-7	CASKTGTGAYEQYF	TGTGCCAGTAAAACCGGGACAGGGGCCTACGAGCAGTACTTC
TRBV20-1	16	few	TRBD2	TRBJ2-1	CSAQFGTSGTYNEQFF	TGCAGTGCCCAATTTGGGACTAGCGGAACCTACAATGAGCAGTTCTTC
TRBV12-3/TRBV12-4	11	many	-	TRBJ2-1	CASSLRFEQFF	TGTGCCAGCAGTTTGCGGTTTGAGCAGTTCTTC
TRBV6-5	17	-	TRBD2	TRBJ2-3	CASSYSVGGAVTDTQYF	TGTGCCAGCAGTTACTCGGTCGGGGGGGCCGTGACAGATACGCAGTATTTT
TRBV7-9	12	few	-	TRBJ2-7	CASSLSIYEQYF	TGTGCCAGCAGCTTAAGTATCTACGAGCAGTACTTC
TRBV12-3/TRBV12-4	17	few	TRBD1	TRBJ2-2	CASSPAGTGSPTGELFF	TGTGCCAGCAGTCCCGCCGGGACAGGCTCCCCCACCGGGGAGCTGTTTTTT
TRBV5-1	17	many	-	TRBJ2-4	CASSLSGILLAKNIQYF	TGCGCCAGCAGCTTGTCAGGGATTCTACTAGCCAAAAACATTCAGTACTTC
TRBV7-2	14	many	-	TRBJ1-6	CASSLGSYNSPLHF	TGTGCCAGCAGTTTAGGTTCCTATAATTCACCCCTCCACTTT
TRBV6-2/TRBV6-3	12	few	TRBD1	TRBJ2-7	CASSYTGGEQYF	TGTGCCAGCAGTTATACAGGGGGCGAGCAGTACTTC
TRBV12-3/TRBV12-4	17	-	TRBD2	TRBJ2-7	CASSLFGTSGPGNEQYF	TGTGCCAGCAGTTTATTCGGGACTAGCGGCCCGGGGAACGAGCAGTACTTC
TRBV12-3/TRBV12-4	14	few	-	TRBJ2-7	CASSFYRSLYEQYF	TGTGCCAGCAGTTTTTACAGGTCTCTCTACGAGCAGTACTTC
TRBV6-6	13	-	-	TRBJ2-2	CASSYIYGRELFF	TGTGCCAGCAGTTATATATACGGACGGGAGCTGTTTTTT
TRBV6-1	15	few	TRBD1	TRBJ2-3	CASSQRQGGTDTQYF	TGTGCCAGCAGCCAACGACAGGGGGGCACAGATACGCAGTATTTT
TRBV28	13	-	-	TRBJ2-7	CASSLYTAYEQYF	TGTGCCAGCAGTTTGTATACTGCCTACGAGCAGTACTTC
TRBV29-1	18	many	TRBD1	TRBJ1-1	CSVEDRGTARFMNTEAFF	TGCAGCGTTGAAGATCGTGGGACAGCTCGCTTCATGAACACTGAAGCTTTCTTT
TRBV4-1	16	-	TRBD1	TRBJ1-6	CASSQEGQAFNSPLHF	TGCGCCAGCAGCCAAGAAGGACAGGCGTTTAATTCACCCCTCCACTTT
TRBV18	18	-	-	TRBJ2-5	CASSPLQINRDGQETQYF	TGTGCCAGCTCACCTTTACAGATTAACCGGGACGGCCAAGAGACCCAGTACTTC
TRBV29-1	11	few	-	TRBJ2-2	CSAENTGELFF	TGCAGCGCCGAAAACACCGGGGAGCTGTTTTTT
TRBV20-1	14	-	-	TRBJ2-3	CSASPPASTDTQYF	TGCAGTGCTAGCCCTCCAGCGAGCACAGATACGCAGTATTTT
TRBV7-9	17	few	-	TRBJ2-1	CASSFIRRVSSYNEQFF	TGTGCCAGCAGCTTTATAAGGCGGGTGAGCTCCTACAATGAGCAGTTCTTC
TRBV20-1	15	few	TRBD1	TRBJ2-7	CSVNPRTGSSYEQYF	TGCAGTGTCAACCCCAGGACAGGGAGCTCCTACGAGCAGTACTTC
TRBV20-1	15	-	-	TRBJ1-4	CSARDLARDNEKLFF	TGCAGTGCTAGAGATCTCGCTAGGGATAATGAAAAACTGTTTTTT
TRBV27	15	many	TRBD1	TRBJ1-6	CASAAGTVNNSPLHF	TGTGCCAGCGCTGCGGGGACAGTGAATAATTCACCCCTCCACTTT
TRBV27	13	few	-	TRBJ2-7	CASRLQPTYEQYF	TGTGCCAGCCGTTTACAGCCTACCTACGAGCAGTACTTC
TRBV4-3	17	few	TRBD2	TRBJ2-3	CASSHGTSGRGTDTQYF	TGCGCCAGCAGCCACGGGACTAGCGGGCGAGGAACAGATACGCAGTATTTT
TRBV5-1	14	many	-	TRBJ1-2	CASSLAGATHGYTF	TGCGCCAGCAGCTTGGCCGGAGCTACCCATGGCTACACCTTC
TRBV7-9	16	many	TRBD2	TRBJ2-3	CASSSGLAGLTDTQYF	TGTGCCAGCAGCTCAGGACTAGCGGGACTCACAGATACGCAGTATTTT
TRBV13	16	-	TRBD2	TRBJ2-3	CASSRPGLDGEDTQYF	TGTGCCAGCAGCCGCCCGGGACTAGACGGGGAAGATACGCAGTATTTT
TRBV12-3/TRBV12-4	15	many	-	TRBJ2-3	CASSHVGFSTDTQYF	TGTGCCAGCAGTCACGTCGGGTTTAGCACAGATACGCAGTATTTT